Shown below are 20 T cell receptor beta chains from a single sample sequenced in a study of glioma-infiltrating T cells. Using RNA template, CDR3s of TCR alpha and beta were amplified with iRepertoire arm-PCR. One entry per CDR3 protein, called by TCRdb with MiXCR from the multiplex PCR reads. In the table there are 150,000 to 200,000 distinct CDR3 sequences, about 32% of which are singletons. Sequencing was carried out using glioma tissue, nonneoplastic brain tissue, or PBMCs (not recorded which). The receptors stem from a human donor with low-grade glioma or glioblastoma, undergoing nonglioma brain surgery, or in good health (not recorded which).

This clonotype was counted at least ten times. This chain links TRBV29-1 with TRBJ2-5; 7 bases line up with TRBD1. The CDR3 runs to 14 residues. The germline V gene encodes CDR1 SQVTM and CDR2 ANQGSEA. With V trimmed by 6 bases and J by 5 bases, 12 bases remained unmatched. CDR3 sequence: CSVVKGAMGETQYF. CDR3 in DNA: TGCAGCGTCGTAAAGGGGGCCATGGGGGAGACCCAGTACTTC.

This chain connects TRBV29-1 to TRBJ2-1, with TRBD2 matching over 9 bases. CDR3 length: 15 residues. V was pared by 1 base and J by 5 bases, with 6 bases of the junction left unmatched. Germline assignment: CDR1 SQVTM and CDR2 ANQGSEA. The CDR3 spells CSVEVALAGHNEQFF. The DNA for the CDR3 is TGCAGCGTTGAAGTGGCCCTAGCGGGGCACAATGAGCAGTTCTTC.

Worth noting for this clonotype: A much larger clone differs from this one at a single base, so this may be a read error. This chain joins TRBV12-3 or TRBV12-4 and TRBJ1-3; no clear D. The CDR3 is made up of 13 amino acids. The chain's CDR3 is CASSFSLGNNIYF. The CDR3 bases are TGTGCCAGCAGTTTTAGTCTTGGAAACAACATATATTTT.

In this sample, this clonotype turned up many times. This chain connects TRBV20-1 to TRBJ2-7; D might be TRBD1 (5 bases). Trimming left V 6 bases short and J 3 bases short, with 15 bases between. This CDR3 comprises 13 residues. Germline V gene data show CDR1 as DFQATT and CDR2 as SNEGSKA (reference sequence). CDR3 in DNA: TGCAGTGCCCCTAAGCCAGGACACTACGAGCAGTACTTC. Its translation: CSAPKPGHYEQYF.

V and J are TRBV11-2 and TRBJ2-7; 10 bases agree with TRBD2. The CDR3 sequence is 16 residues long. Per germline, CDR1 SGHAT and CDR2 FQNNGV. V lost 5 bases, J lost 3 bases, and 10 bases stayed unmatched. The CDR3 sequence is CASSLGSTSGNYEQYF. CDR3 nucleotide sequence: TGTGCCAGCAGCCTAGGCAGCACTAGCGGGAACTACGAGCAGTACTTC. Looking up the rest from reference TRBV11-2 and TRBJ2-7 gives the full variable domain: EAGVAQSPRYKIIEKRQSVAFWCNPISGHATLYWYQQILGQGPKLLIQFQNNGVVDDSQLPKDRFSAERLKGVDSTLKIQPAKLEDSAVYLCASSLGSTSGNYEQYFGPGTRLTVT.

A note on this clonotype: Possible read error: a much larger clone is one base away. The rearrangement links TRBV28 to TRBJ2-5; 7 bases match TRBD1. The V gene's germline CDR1 is MDHEN and CDR2 SYDVKM. V shed 6 bases, J shed 7 bases, and the junction held 14 bases outside the gene matches. This CDR3 has 15 amino acids. CDR3 residues: CASSLPGTDEGTQYF. The DNA of the CDR3 is TGTGCCAGCAGCCTCCCAGGGACAGATGAAGGGACCCAGTACTTC.

A note on this clonotype: This may be a read error: a much more frequent sequence differs by one nucleotide. The V call is TRBV18, the J call TRBJ2-7, with 9 bases identical to TRBD2. CDR3 size: 14 residues. Germline-derived CDR1 and CDR2 are KGHSH and LQKENI. Trimming cost V 4 bases and J 5 bases; bases outside gene matches: 6. CDR3 DNA sequence: TGTGCCAGCTCACGGCCTAGCGGGACCAACGAGCAGTACTTC. This gives the protein CASSRPSGTNEQYF.

This clonotype was observed many times. The J gene is TRBJ2-2, the V gene TRBV7-3; 7 nucleotides match TRBD1. Germline V gives CDR1 SGHTA, CDR2 FQGTGA. V was pared by 5 bases and J by 8 bases, with 8 bases of the junction left unmatched. The CDR3 has 14 amino acids. The CDR3 DNA sequence: TGTGCCAGCAGCGAAACAGGGGCGAGGGGGGAGCTGTTTTTT. This encodes CASSETGARGELFF.

This clonotype showed up many times. This chain links TRBV11-2 with TRBJ2-5; D possibly corresponds to TRBD2 (6 bases). CDR1 SGHAT and CDR2 FQNNGV come from the germline V gene. The CDR3 has 13 amino acids. V dropped 5 bases and J dropped 3 bases, with 10 bases sitting between them. CDR3 DNA sequence: TGTGCCAGCAGCCGTGAGCGGGAAGAGACCCAGTACTTC. It encodes CASSREREETQYF. Full variable domain (outside the CDR3, taken from reference TRBV11-2 and TRBJ2-5): EAGVAQSPRYKIIEKRQSVAFWCNPISGHATLYWYQQILGQGPKLLIQFQNNGVVDDSQLPKDRFSAERLKGVDSTLKIQPAKLEDSAVYLCASSREREETQYFGPGTRLLVL.

About this clonotype: The junction shows a germline mismatch at one end, possibly a read error. The chain employs TRBV27 and TRBJ2-2; possible D gene TRBD2, 6 bases. CDR3 length: 19 amino acids. The germline V gene encodes CDR1 MNHEY and CDR2 SMNVEV (reference sequence). In DNA, the CDR3 is TGTGCCAGCAGCCGACGGCAGGGCCCTTCCGGTGCGGACACCGGGGGGCTGTTTTTT. This translates into CASSRRQGPSGADTGGLFF.

A note on this clonotype: A much bigger clone sits one base away, suggesting this may be a read error. The chain joins TRBV19 to TRBJ2-1; D tentatively fits TRBD1 or TRBD2 (5 bases each). The CDR3 loop spans 15 amino acids. The germline V gene encodes CDR1 LNHDA and CDR2 SQIVND (reference sequence). DNA for the CDR3: TGTGCCAGTAATGCCGGGAACCCTCGGGGCGATGAGCAGCTCTTC. Its translation is CASNAGNPRGDEQLF.

In this sample, this clonotype turned up a few times. V and J are TRBV14 and TRBJ2-1; 11 bases map to TRBD2. V was clipped by 4 bases and J by 6 bases; unmatched bases: 8. The CDR3 length is 16 residues. Germline V gene data show CDR1 as SGHDN and CDR2 as FVKESK. CDR3 coding DNA: TGTGCCAGCAGCCCAATAGGAACTAGCGGGAGCAATGAGCAGTTCTTC. This encodes CASSPIGTSGSNEQFF.

In regard to this clonotype: A much more abundant neighbour one base away suggests this may be a read error. The rearrangement joins TRBV7-2 to TRBJ2-7, with D perhaps matching TRBD1 (6 bases). Germline assignment: CDR1 SGHTA and CDR2 FQGNSA. CDR3 length: 14 residues. For the CDR3, the DNA is TGTGCCAGCAGCCCCGGGACACACTCCTACGAGAAGTACTTC. This encodes CASSPGTHSYEKYF.

Many counts were recorded for this clonotype. The chain links TRBV20-1 to TRBJ2-5, with D hard to call. CDR1 is DFQATT, CDR2 SNEGSKA, per germline (reference sequence). Trimming removed 0 bases from V and 2 bases from J, with 10 bases in between. The CDR3 runs to 14 residues. CDR3 sequence (DNA): TGCAGTGCTAGAGACAAGGTTGGTCAAGAGACCCAGTACTTC. Translating it yields CSARDKVGQETQYF.

This chain uses TRBV19 with TRBJ2-1; TRBD2 matches 11 bases. Germline V gene sequence: CDR1 LNHDA, CDR2 SQIVND (reference sequence). The junction had 5 bases not matched to a gene; V was cut back by 3 bases and J by 7 bases. The CDR3 runs to 15 residues. The CDR3 DNA is TGTGCCAGTAGTATCACTAGCGGGAGTGGTAATGAGCAGTTCTTC. It translates to CASSITSGSGNEQFF. The full variable domain, rest sourced from reference TRBV19 and TRBJ2-1, is DGGITQSPKYLFRKEGQNVTLSCEQNLNHDAMYWYRQDPGQGLRLIYYSQIVNDFQKGDIAEGYSVSREKKESFPLTVTSAQKNPTAFYLCASSITSGSGNEQFFGPGTRLTVL.

This clonotype was seen a few times. The chain couples TRBV7-2 to TRBJ2-7; tentative D call: TRBD2 (6 bases). Germline-derived CDR1 and CDR2 are SGHTA and FQGNSA. V was cut by 3 bases and J by 3 bases, with 15 bases left in between. The CDR3 has 15 amino acids. The CDR3 bases are TGTGCCAGCAGCTTGGGGACTTCCGATAACTACGAGCAGTACTTC. It codes for CASSLGTSDNYEQYF.

There are many counts of this clonotype. The rearrangement joins TRBV28 to TRBJ2-3; D is uncertain. Between the trimmed V and J ends, which lost 3 bases and 11 bases, there was a span of 12 bases. CDR3 length: 12 residues. Germline CDR1 and CDR2: MDHEN and SYDVKM. The CDR3 DNA sequence: TGTGCCAGCAGTTTCCTCCGGTCTGGGCAGTATTTT. Translated, it gives CASSFLRSGQYF. The whole variable domain, filled in from reference TRBV28 and TRBJ2-3, reads DVKVTQSSRYLVKRTGEKVFLECVQDMDHENMFWYRQDPGLGLRLIYFSYDVKMKEKGDIPEGYSVSREKKERFSLILESASTNQTSMYLCASSFLRSGQYFGPGTRLTVL.

About this clonotype: This may be a read error, as it is one base from a much larger clone. The chain joins TRBV7-9 to TRBJ1-1; 7 nucleotides match TRBD1. With 6 bases clipped from V and 7 bases from J, the junction kept 11 bases outside the gene matches. Germline CDR1 is SEHNR and CDR2 is FQNEAQ (reference sequence). This CDR3 region has 14 residues. CDR3 DNA sequence: TGTGCCAGCAGGCCACAGGGGAGTGAAGGTGAAGCTTTCTTT. It encodes CASRPQGSEGEAFF. The full variable domain, with the rest looked up from reference TRBV7-9 and TRBJ1-1, is DTGVSQNPRHKITKRGQNVTFRCDPISEHNRLYWYRQTLGQGPEFLTYFQNEAQLEKSRLLSDRFSAERPKGSFSTLEIQRTEQGDSAMYLCASRPQGSEGEAFFGQGTRLTVV.

This clonotype was seen at least ten times. The chain employs TRBV4-2 and TRBJ2-5, with a tentative D call TRBD2 (5 bases). CDR1 LGHNA and CDR2 YNFKEQ come from the germline V gene. CDR3 size: 15 residues. Deletions cut 0 bases from V and 1 base from J, with 9 bases between. The CDR3 sequence: CASSQDRRPQETQYF. CDR3 DNA sequence: TGTGCCAGCAGCCAAGATCGGAGGCCCCAAGAGACCCAGTACTTC.

At least ten counts were recorded for this clonotype. This sequence joins TRBV7-2 and TRBJ1-1; 12 positions match TRBD1. CDR1 and CDR2 (germline): SGHTA, FQGNSA. V was pared by 1 base and J by 10 bases, with 7 bases of the junction left unmatched. The CDR3 contains 15 residues. The CDR3 protein is CASSLVGTGGPGAFF. In DNA, the CDR3 is TGTGCCAGCAGCTTAGTGGGGACAGGGGGCCCCGGAGCTTTCTTT.